A selection of T cell receptor beta chains follows, all from one sample in a study of blood T cells in healthy people across ages. TCRdb itself ran the 5' RACE reads through MiXCR, one entry per CDR3 protein. The repertoire holds about 1,400,000 distinct CDR3 sequences, with approximately 42% as singletons. The sequenced sample was blood. The receptors were gathered from a woman aged 18-29 years in good health. Both conserved end residues are part of each CDR3. Fields, in order: V gene, J gene, D gene, clone size, CDR3 protein, CDR3 DNA. D genes are given only for firm matches. Clone size is given for some rows only: seen once, a few or many times, or a class if the clone is expanded.

>TRBV9|TRBJ2-5|-|-
CASSVAPRVPQETQYF
TGTGCCAGCAGCGTAGCTCCCAGGGTACCTCAAGAGACCCAGTACTTC
>TRBV18|TRBJ2-5|-|once
CASSPKRRDSRETQYF
TGTGCCAGCTCACCAAAGAGGAGGGACAGTCGAGAGACCCAGTACTTC
>TRBV24-1|TRBJ2-3|-|few
CATSDGGRPATDTQYF
TGTGCCACCAGTGATGGGGGACGCCCGGCGACAGATACGCAGTATTTT
>TRBV6-6|TRBJ2-7|TRBD2|few
CASSYPASGRAENEQYF
TGTGCCAGCAGTTACCCGGCTAGCGGGAGGGCCGAGAACGAGCAGTACTTC
>TRBV18|TRBJ2-3|TRBD2|-
CASSPISGAQSKGDTQYF
TGTGCCAGCTCACCAATAAGCGGGGCACAATCAAAGGGAGATACGCAGTATTTT
>TRBV5-1|TRBJ1-2|-|-
CASSLLSLGPYGYTF
TGCGCCAGCAGCTTGTTAAGTCTCGGACCCTATGGCTACACCTTC
>TRBV28|TRBJ2-7|TRBD1|-
CASSPLGTGNNEQYF
TGTGCCAGCAGCCCCCTCGGGACAGGTAACAATGAGCAGTACTTC
>TRBV7-9|TRBJ2-1|TRBD2|few
CASSLGTSVTYNEQFF
TGTGCCAGCAGCTTGGGGACTAGCGTCACCTACAATGAGCAGTTCTTC
>TRBV4-2|TRBJ2-1|-|-
CASSQDRQGGRNEQFF
TGTGCCAGCAGCCAAGATCGGCAGGGGGGTAGGAATGAGCAGTTCTTC
>TRBV21-1|TRBJ2-1|-|few
CASSTRDTSGRGLGNEQFF
TGTGCCAGCAGCACACGAGATACTAGCGGGAGGGGATTAGGCAATGAGCAGTTCTTC
>TRBV20-1|TRBJ2-5|-|-
CSARDLQTIEETQYF
TGCAGTGCTAGAGATCTACAGACTATTGAAGAGACCCAGTACTTC
>TRBV7-6|TRBJ2-7|TRBD1|-
CASSLPYRGQGEQYF
TGTGCCAGCAGCTTACCCTACAGGGGCCAGGGCGAGCAGTACTTC
>TRBV28|TRBJ1-6|-|-
CASSSLYGVGYNSPLHF
TGTGCCAGCAGTTCCCTTTACGGGGTGGGCTATAATTCACCCCTCCACTTT
>TRBV10-3|TRBJ2-2|TRBD1|-
CATEYPEQGGRNTGELFF
TGTGCCACCGAATATCCGGAACAGGGGGGCCGGAACACCGGGGAGCTGTTTTTT
>TRBV4-1|TRBJ1-2|-|few
CASSQVQGGEGGYTF
TGCGCCAGCAGCCAAGTACAGGGCGGTGAAGGTGGCTACACCTTC
>TRBV6-5|TRBJ1-2|-|-
CASTNEAGWSYGYTF
TGTGCCAGCACCAACGAGGCAGGGTGGTCCTATGGCTACACCTTC
>TRBV29-1|TRBJ2-3|TRBD1|-
CSVGQGAPDTQYF
TGCAGCGTCGGACAGGGGGCCCCAGATACGCAGTATTTT
>TRBV20-1|TRBJ2-2|TRBD2|-
CSATRAGGSTGELFF
TGCAGTGCTACCCGAGCGGGAGGGAGCACCGGGGAGCTGTTTTTT
>TRBV3-1|TRBJ2-4|TRBD2|few
CASSQATSGGGNIQYF
TGTGCCAGCAGCCAAGCGACTAGCGGGGGGGGAAACATTCAGTACTTC
>TRBV20-1|TRBJ2-2|TRBD1|few
CSAGTVENTGELFF
TGCAGTGCTGGGACAGTCGAGAACACCGGGGAGCTGTTTTTT
>TRBV29-1|TRBJ1-1|-|few
CSVESSRNTEAFF
TGCAGCGTTGAATCGTCTAGGAACACTGAAGCTTTCTTT
>TRBV7-2|TRBJ1-1|-|-
CASSLVSMATEAFF
TGTGCCAGCAGCTTAGTCTCGATGGCCACTGAAGCTTTCTTT
>TRBV2|TRBJ2-1|-|-
CASRHSYNEQFF
TGTGCCAGCAGGCACAGCTACAATGAGCAGTTCTTC
>TRBV5-1|TRBJ2-7|TRBD1|many
CASSEGTGIYEQYF
TGCGCCAGCAGCGAAGGGACAGGGATCTACGAGCAGTACTTC
>TRBV27|TRBJ1-5|TRBD1|-
CASTPSGGDGGNQPQHF
TGTGCCAGCACCCCTTCAGGGGGCGACGGTGGCAATCAGCCCCAGCATTTT
>TRBV9|TRBJ2-3|-|-
CASSVAPVTSADTQYF
TGTGCCAGCAGCGTAGCGCCGGTGACCTCGGCGGATACGCAGTATTTT
>TRBV15|TRBJ2-3|TRBD2|few
CATSSSRTSGTHTDTQYF
TGTGCCACCAGCAGCTCTCGGACTAGCGGGACCCACACAGATACGCAGTATTTT
>TRBV20-1|TRBJ2-3|TRBD2|few
CSARGLAGGDLFTDTQYF
TGCAGTGCTAGAGGCCTAGCGGGGGGGGACCTTTTCACAGATACGCAGTATTTT
>TRBV20-1|TRBJ1-2|TRBD1|-
CSASTGGVDYGYTF
TGCAGTGCTAGTACAGGGGGCGTCGACTATGGCTACACCTTC
>TRBV5-1|TRBJ2-5|-|-
CASRRERGEQYF
TGCGCCAGCAGACGGGAACGGGGTGAGCAGTACTTC
>TRBV5-1|TRBJ2-7|-|-
CASSLFSGYEQYF
TGCGCCAGCAGCTTGTTCTCGGGGTACGAGCAGTACTTC
>TRBV7-9|TRBJ1-1|TRBD1|few
CASSHPRQGDTEAFF
TGTGCCAGCAGTCACCCCAGACAGGGAGACACTGAAGCTTTCTTT
>TRBV9|TRBJ2-7|-|few
CASSVKSPGVYEQYF
TGTGCCAGCAGCGTTAAGTCCCCAGGCGTCTACGAGCAGTACTTC